Listed below are T cell receptor beta chains from one sample, sequenced in a study of blood T cell repertoires in COVID-19. Clones were read by immunoSEQ multiplex PCR, and TCRdb kept only the in-frame ones, dropping some. Here the sample spans about 150,000 clones, around 90% being singletons. The material sequenced was peripheral blood. These TCRs come from a man aged 55 to 70 with COVID-19, enrolled during active disease. CDR3s include the opening cysteine and the closing phenylalanine or tryptophan. Fields, in order: D gene, V gene, J gene, CDR3 protein, CDR3 DNA. A D gene is named only where the DNA matches it firmly.

-	TRBV12-3/TRBV12-4	TRBJ2-3	CASSPKRDTQYF	TGTGCCAGCAGTCCAAAGAGGGATACGCAGTATTTT
TRBD2	TRBV11-2	TRBJ2-5	CASSLASGGETQYF	TGTGCCAGCAGCTTAGCTAGCGGCGGGGAGACCCAGTACTTC
-	TRBV30	TRBJ1-5	CAWSLGGGLQPQHF	TGTGCCTGGAGTCTTGGGGGGGGCCTTCAGCCCCAGCATTTT
-	TRBV6-5	TRBJ1-6	CASSYGVRQANSPLHF	TGTGCCAGCAGTTACGGCGTGCGACAGGCTAATTCACCCCTCCACTTT
-	TRBV7-9	TRBJ1-4	CASSLRTLNEKLFF	TGTGCCAGCAGCTTACGGACATTGAATGAAAAACTGTTTTTT
TRBD1	TRBV7-9	TRBJ2-7	CASSLAGQGSDEQYF	TGTGCCAGCAGCTTAGCGGGACAGGGGTCCGACGAGCAGTACTTC
-	TRBV7-2	TRBJ2-1	CASSQTGGVQFF	TGTGCCAGCAGCCAAACAGGGGGGGTTCAGTTCTTC
TRBD2	TRBV7-9	TRBJ2-7	CASSLVGLRSYEQYF	TGTGCCAGCAGCTTAGTGGGACTACGATCCTACGAGCAGTACTTC
-	TRBV6-5	TRBJ2-7	CASSYSTGSSYEQYF	TGTGCCAGCAGTTACTCGACGGGAAGCTCCTACGAGCAGTACTTC
TRBD1	TRBV18	TRBJ1-2	CASSPGQEINYGYTF	TGTGCCAGCTCACCGGGACAGGAGATCAACTATGGCTACACCTTC
-	TRBV4-2	TRBJ1-2	CASSQETGLYGYTF	TGTGCCAGCAGCCAAGAAACAGGGTTATATGGCTACACCTTC
-	TRBV9	TRBJ2-2	CASSVGDLTGELFF	TGTGCCAGCAGCGTAGGAGATCTCACCGGGGAGCTGTTTTTT